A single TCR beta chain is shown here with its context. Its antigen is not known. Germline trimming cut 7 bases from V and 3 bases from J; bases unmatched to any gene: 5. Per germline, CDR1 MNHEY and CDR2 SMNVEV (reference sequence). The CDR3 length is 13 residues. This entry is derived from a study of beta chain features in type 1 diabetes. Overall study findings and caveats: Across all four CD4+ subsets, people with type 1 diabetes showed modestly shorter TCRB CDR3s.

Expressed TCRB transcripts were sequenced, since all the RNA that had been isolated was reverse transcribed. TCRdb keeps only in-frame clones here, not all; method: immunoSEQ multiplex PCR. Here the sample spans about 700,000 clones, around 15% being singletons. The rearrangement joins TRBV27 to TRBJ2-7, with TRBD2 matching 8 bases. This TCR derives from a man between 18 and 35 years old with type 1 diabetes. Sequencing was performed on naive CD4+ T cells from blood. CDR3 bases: TGTGCCAGCAAGCGGGGGCCCAACTACGAGCAGTACTTC. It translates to CASKRGPNYEQYF.